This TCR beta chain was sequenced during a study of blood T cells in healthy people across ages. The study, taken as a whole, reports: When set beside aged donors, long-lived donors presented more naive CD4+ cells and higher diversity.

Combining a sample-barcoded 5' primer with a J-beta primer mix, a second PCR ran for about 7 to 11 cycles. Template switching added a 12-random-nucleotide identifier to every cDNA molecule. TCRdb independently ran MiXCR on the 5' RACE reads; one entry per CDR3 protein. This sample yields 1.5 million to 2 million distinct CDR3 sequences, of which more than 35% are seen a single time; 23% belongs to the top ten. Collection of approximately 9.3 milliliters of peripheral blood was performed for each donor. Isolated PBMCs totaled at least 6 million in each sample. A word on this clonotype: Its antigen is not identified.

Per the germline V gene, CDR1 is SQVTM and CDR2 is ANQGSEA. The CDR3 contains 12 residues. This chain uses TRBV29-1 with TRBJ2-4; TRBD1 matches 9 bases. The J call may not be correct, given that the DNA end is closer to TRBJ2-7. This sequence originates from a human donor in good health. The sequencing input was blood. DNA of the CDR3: TGCAGCGGAAGGACAGGGGCCTACGAGCAGTACTTC. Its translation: CSGRTGAYEQYF.